The 21 T cell receptor beta chains below were found in one sample sequenced in a study of T-cell reconstitution after alpha-beta-depleted transplantation in children. A library of TCRbeta sequences, prepared with unique molecular identifiers, was generated. TCRdb re-called the PCR reads with MiXCR, one entry per CDR3 protein. This sample has 700,000 to 950,000 distinct CDR3 sequences, with around 17% found just once. The sample was PBMCs, mostly from graft donor cells, taken 360 days after TCRalphabeta/CD19-depleted stem cell transplant. The receptors stem from a male patient younger than 18 who had a stem cell transplant for acute lymphoblastic leukemia, so the T cells may come from the graft donor.

This clonotype was recorded many times. The genes are TRBV12-3 or TRBV12-4 and TRBJ2-1, with 9 bases fitting TRBD2. The CDR3 is 15 amino acids. With V trimmed by 3 bases and J by 5 bases, 5 bases remained unmatched. CDR3 protein: CASSLPVAGDNEQFF. CDR3 DNA: TGTGCCAGCAGTTTGCCGGTAGCGGGAGACAATGAGCAGTTCTTC.

The chain has TRBV9 and TRBJ2-6, with 8 bases lining up with TRBD1. CDR1 is SGDLS, CDR2 YYNGEE, per germline. Trimming removed 5 bases from V and 1 base from J; junction bases left unmatched: 5. The CDR3 loop spans 16 amino acids. DNA of the CDR3: TGTGCCAGCAGGGACAGGGAAGGGTCTGGGGCCAACGTCCTGACTTTC. Amino acids: CASRDREGSGANVLTF.

The genes are TRBV27 and TRBJ2-1; D is ambiguous. The germline CDR1 and CDR2 sequences are MNHEY and SMNVEV (reference sequence). Trimming took 4 bases from V and 10 from J, leaving 17 bases between them. The CDR3 totals 14 residues. CDR3: CASSSLVAASEQFF. The CDR3 DNA follows: TGTGCCAGCAGTTCACTTGTGGCAGCGTCCGAGCAGTTCTTC.

The chain combines TRBV4-1 with TRBJ2-4; no reliable D call. Germline CDR1 is MGHRA and CDR2 is YSYEKL. The CDR3 is made up of 15 amino acids. The V end was cut by 2 bases, the J end by 6 bases, with 14 bases between. This chain's CDR3 is CASSQPRHPGNIQYF. For the CDR3, the DNA is TGCGCCAGCAGCCAACCGCGTCACCCGGGAAACATTCAGTACTTC.

CDR3: CASSHPGLAGWLEGDTQYF. Here the CDR3 DNA reads TGCGCCAGCAGCCATCCCGGACTAGCGGGATGGCTGGAAGGAGATACGCAGTATTTT. The J gene is TRBJ2-3, the V gene TRBV5-1, with 12 bases that match TRBD2. The CDR3 sequence is 19 residues long. Per germline, CDR1 SGHRS and CDR2 YFSETQ. V was pared by 4 bases and J by 5 bases, with 17 bases of the junction left unmatched.

This clonotype was seen a handful of times. The chain combines TRBV29-1 with TRBJ2-2, with 9 bases lining up with TRBD1. This CDR3 region has 15 residues. Germline CDR1 SQVTM, CDR2 ANQGSEA. The ends lost 7 bases at V and 3 bases at J; junction bases unmatched: 9. DNA of the CDR3: TGCAGCGCATTCAAACAGGGGGCATACACCGGGGAGCTGTTTTTT. Its translation: CSAFKQGAYTGELFF.

This chain joins TRBV6-4 and TRBJ2-1; TRBD2 agrees at 8 bases. Losses at the gene ends were 6 bases for V and 3 bases for J; bases not matched to a gene: 31. The CDR3 contains 23 residues. The germline gives CDR1 MRHNA, CDR2 SNTAGT. CDR3 in amino acids: CASRTWGMTSASPEVRGYNEQFF. Here the CDR3 DNA reads TGTGCCAGCAGAACTTGGGGGATGACTAGCGCTAGTCCTGAGGTGAGAGGCTACAATGAGCAGTTCTTC.

About this clonotype: A much larger clonotype is one base distant, so this may be a read error. V usage is TRBV5-4 and J usage is TRBJ2-5; 9 bases align to TRBD1. V trimming: 10 bases; J trimming: 2 bases; junction bases outside the gene matches: 12. Per germline, CDR1 SGHNT and CDR2 YYREEE (reference sequence). The CDR3 runs to 15 residues. As DNA, the CDR3 is TGTGCCCTCAACAGGGGGCCGGAGAATCAAGAGACCCAGTACTTC. Its translation is CALNRGPENQETQYF.

The sample holds many counts of this clonotype. The rearrangement uses TRBV12-3 or TRBV12-4 and TRBJ2-1; D gene ambiguous. Trimming took 3 bases from V and 4 from J, leaving 7 bases between them. The CDR3 has 13 residues. As DNA, the CDR3 is TGTGCCAGCAGTTTTTATAAGTACAATGAGCAGTTCTTC. Protein sequence: CASSFYKYNEQFF.

A few counts support this clonotype. The chain is built from TRBV6-1 and TRBJ2-5, with 16 nucleotides matching TRBD2. This CDR3 has 16 residues. V trimming: 6 bases; J trimming: 5 bases; junction bases outside the gene matches: 6. The germline V gene encodes CDR1 MNHNS and CDR2 SASEGT. The CDR3 coding sequence is TGTGCCAGCAGCCCTGGGACTAGCGGGAGGGTGGAGACCCAGTACTTC. Translating it yields CASSPGTSGRVETQYF.

J is TRBJ2-7 and V is TRBV11-2; a weak D match, TRBD2 (5 bases). CDR1 SGHAT and CDR2 FQNNGV come from the germline V gene. This CDR3 comprises 11 residues. V lost 5 bases, J lost 6 bases, and 8 bases lay in between. CDR3 DNA: TGTGCCAGCAGCCCTACTAGCGAGCAGTACTTC. This codes for CASSPTSEQYF.

The sample holds many counts of this clonotype. The J gene is TRBJ1-6, the V gene TRBV15; no clear D gene. CDR1 is LNHNV, CDR2 YYDKDF, per germline (reference sequence). The CDR3 covers 13 residues. With 0 bases removed from V and 7 bases from J, the gap between germline ends came to 4 bases. This CDR3 reads CATSRDLNSPLHF. CDR3 DNA: TGTGCCACCAGCAGAGATCTAAATTCACCCCTCCACTTT.

This rearrangement joins TRBV7-9 to TRBJ1-1; D is unclear. This CDR3 contains 15 residues. Trimming left V 2 bases short and J 1 base short, with 11 bases between. Germline CDR1 reads SEHNR; CDR2 reads FQNEAQ (reference sequence). CDR3 nucleotide sequence: TGTGCCAGCAGCTTAAGGGAGGAGGCGAACACTGAAGCTTTCTTT. Protein product: CASSLREEANTEAFF.

This chain uses TRBV19 with TRBJ2-7; 7 nucleotides match TRBD2. This CDR3 has 17 residues. The V and J ends lost 4 bases and 5 bases, in that order; junction bases with no gene match: 17. Germline loops: CDR1 LNHDA, CDR2 SQIVND (reference sequence). This chain's CDR3 is CASSTEGLESYQHEQYF. The DNA of the CDR3 is TGTGCCAGTAGTACGGAAGGACTAGAGTCCTATCAGCACGAGCAGTACTTC. The full variable domain, with the rest looked up from reference TRBV19 and TRBJ2-7, is DGGITQSPKYLFRKEGQNVTLSCEQNLNHDAMYWYRQDPGQGLRLIYYSQIVNDFQKGDIAEGYSVSREKKESFPLTVTSAQKNPTAFYLCASSTEGLESYQHEQYFGPGTRLTVT.

A few counts support this clonotype. This chain joins TRBV5-1 and TRBJ2-1, with D possibly matching TRBD2 (5 bases). This CDR3 region has 16 residues. V was trimmed by 1 base and J by 4 bases, leaving 15 bases between them. Germline V gene data show CDR1 as SGHRS and CDR2 as YFSETQ. CDR3 amino acids: CASSLRGRPSYNEQFF. As DNA, the CDR3 is TGCGCCAGCAGCTTGAGAGGGCGGCCATCGTACAATGAGCAGTTCTTC.

This clonotype was detected only a few times. V is TRBV15 and J is TRBJ2-2; maybe TRBD2 (6 bases). V lost 8 bases and J lost 1, with 11 bases in between. There are 14 residues in the CDR3. In germline, CDR1 is LNHNV, CDR2 YYDKDF (reference sequence). This CDR3 is CATWEAENTGELFF. The CDR3 DNA is TGTGCCACCTGGGAGGCCGAGAACACCGGGGAGCTGTTTTTT. Drawing the rest from reference TRBV15 and TRBJ2-2, the complete variable domain is DAMVIQNPRYQVTQFGKPVTLSCSQTLNHNVMYWYQQKSSQAPKLLFHYYDKDFNNEADTPDNFQSRRPNTSFCFLDIRSPGLGDTAMYLCATWEAENTGELFFGEGSRLTVL.

The chain has TRBV27 and TRBJ2-7, with 8 positions matching TRBD2. CDR3 length: 16 residues. J gave up 2 bases and V 2 bases, and 8 bases lay outside the gene matches. CDR1 and CDR2 from the germline V gene are MNHEY and SMNVEV (reference sequence). The CDR3 DNA reads TGTGCCAGCAGTTTAGCGAGCGGGAGATACCCCTACGAGCAGTACTTC. This encodes CASSLASGRYPYEQYF.

The chain joins TRBV29-1 to TRBJ2-5, with 11 nucleotides matching TRBD1. The germline gives CDR1 SQVTM, CDR2 ANQGSEA. The CDR3 is 15 residues long. V trimming: 6 bases; J trimming: 3 bases; junction bases outside the gene matches: 9. CDR3 DNA sequence: TGCAGCGTGGGATTGGACAGGGGGCGCGAAGAGACCCAGTACTTC. Translated: CSVGLDRGREETQYF.

The chain has TRBV5-1 and TRBJ2-3; D is perhaps TRBD2 (6 bases). V was pared by 7 bases and J by 2 bases, with 8 bases between. Per the germline V gene, CDR1 is SGHRS and CDR2 is YFSETQ. The CDR3 is 12 amino acids. CDR3 sequence (DNA): TGCGCCAGCGGAGGGCCCACAGATACGCAGTATTTT. Translation: CASGGPTDTQYF.

The chain uses TRBV5-1 and TRBJ1-2, with 11 bases fitting TRBD1. Germline lookup yields CDR1 SGHRS and CDR2 YFSETQ. The CDR3 runs 15 residues. J gave up 4 bases and V 2 bases, and 4 bases lay outside the gene matches. CDR3 coding DNA: TGCGCCAGCAGCTTCGGACAGGGGGCGGCCTATGGCTACACCTTC. Translation: CASSFGQGAAYGYTF.

This clonotype was counted between two and nine times. The chain uses TRBV5-6 and TRBJ2-4; no firm D call. Trimming shortened V by 2 bases and J by 0 bases, and 9 bases separated the two germline ends. The CDR3 covers 15 residues. CDR1 is SGHDT, CDR2 YYEEEE, per germline. The CDR3 nucleotides are TGTGCCAGCAGCTTCAAAGCTCGAGCCAAAAACATTCAGTACTTC. It encodes CASSFKARAKNIQYF.